These T cell receptor beta chains were read from a single sample in a study of cytomegalovirus exposure and HLA in healthy donors. TCRdb's table, derived via immunoSEQ multiplex PCR, lists solely in-frame clones and lacks some. The sample yields over 100,000 clones, roughly 70% seen once. Sequences were obtained from PBMCs. The receptor source for this set is a woman in her thirties in good health and CMV-seronegative. Both conserved end residues are part of each CDR3. A D gene is named only where the DNA matches it firmly. Not every row has a clone size; where given, it reads once, few, many or a size class.

j_gene	v_gene	d_gene	abundance	CDR3aa	CDR3nt
TRBJ2-7	TRBV27	NA	NA	CASSRSTRGYEQYF	TGTGCCAGCAGTCGGTCGACTAGAGGCTACGAGCAGTACTTC
TRBJ2-2	TRBV9	NA	NA	CASSLPGHLNTGELFF	TGTGCCAGCAGCTTACCGGGACACCTGAACACCGGGGAGCTGTTTTTT
TRBJ1-1	TRBV27	NA	NA	CASRPAMNTEAFF	TGTGCCAGCAGACCAGCGATGAACACTGAAGCTTTCTTT
TRBJ1-1	TRBV11-3	NA	NA	CASSVGRDNTEAFF	TGTGCCAGCAGCGTCGGCAGGGATAACACTGAAGCTTTCTTT
TRBJ1-5	TRBV4-1	NA	NA	CASSQGEYSNQPQHF	TGCGCCAGCAGCCAAGGGGAGTATAGCAATCAGCCCCAGCATTTT
TRBJ1-1	TRBV25-1	TRBD1	once	CASSEIGTAPGAFF	TGTGCCAGCAGTGAAATTGGGACAGCCCCCGGAGCTTTCTTT
TRBJ2-3	TRBV19	NA	once	CASSIDTNREPDTQYF	TGTGCCAGTAGTATAGATACGAACCGGGAGCCAGATACGCAGTATTTT
TRBJ2-5	TRBV27	TRBD2	once	CASSLHPGRAQETQYF	TGTGCCAGCAGTTTACACCCCGGGAGGGCCCAAGAGACCCAGTACTTC
TRBJ1-3	TRBV4-3	NA	NA	CASSHQSAKGNTIYF	TGCGCCAGCAGCCACCAGTCAGCGAAAGGAAACACCATATATTTT
TRBJ1-1	TRBV5-4	NA	few	CASSLSGGWNTEAFF	TGTGCCAGCAGCTTAAGCGGGGGCTGGAACACTGAAGCTTTCTTT
TRBJ1-1	TRBV7-6	TRBD1	once	CASSLGLTGPTEAFF	TGTGCCAGCAGCTTAGGATTGACAGGGCCCACTGAAGCTTTCTTT
TRBJ2-6	TRBV7-2	NA	few	CASSFSGAGANVLTF	TGTGCCAGCAGCTTCTCAGGGGCTGGGGCCAACGTCCTGACTTTC
TRBJ1-1	TRBV29-1	NA	once	CSVVGAAEAFF	TGCAGCGTTGTGGGGGCGGCTGAAGCTTTCTTT
TRBJ1-2	TRBV6-5	NA	once	CASTTGVRNDGYTF	TGTGCCAGCACTACCGGGGTCAGAAACGATGGCTACACCTTC
TRBJ1-1	TRBV11-3	NA	NA	CASSWGWGDAFF	TGTGCCAGCAGCTGGGGGTGGGGGGATGCTTTCTTT
TRBJ2-1	TRBV5-1	NA	NA	CASSPDTYNEQFF	TGCGCCAGCAGCCCGGACACCTACAATGAGCAGTTCTTC
TRBJ2-1	TRBV10-2	NA	NA	CASSKPPPLNNEQFF	TGCGCCAGCAGTAAGCCTCCCCCTCTAAACAATGAGCAGTTCTTC
TRBJ2-7	TRBV6-5	NA	NA	CASSPLPRGTYEQYF	TGTGCCAGCAGTCCCCTCCCCCGAGGCACCTACGAGCAGTACTTC
TRBJ1-2	TRBV6-6	TRBD1	NA	CASSSAGGPNYGYTF	TGTGCCAGCAGTTCTGCAGGGGGACCTAACTATGGCTACACCTTC
TRBJ1-1	TRBV30	TRBD1	NA	CALGQGDTEAFF	TGTGCCTTAGGACAGGGAGACACTGAAGCTTTCTTT
TRBJ2-7	TRBV6-5	TRBD1	NA	CASSSQTGQGNYEQYF	TGTGCCAGCAGTTCCCAGACGGGACAGGGTAACTACGAGCAGTACTTC
TRBJ2-5	TRBV5-1	NA	NA	CASSPNNDRQETQYF	TGCGCCAGCAGCCCGAACAATGACAGGCAAGAGACCCAGTACTTC
TRBJ1-1	TRBV30	TRBD1	NA	CACTLTGGTEAFF	TGTGCCTGTACTCTGACAGGGGGTACTGAAGCTTTCTTT
TRBJ2-3	TRBV5-6	TRBD2	NA	CASREVAGGPFVRADTQYF	TGTGCCAGCAGAGAGGTAGCGGGGGGGCCGTTCGTCAGGGCAGATACGCAGTATTTT